This T cell receptor (beta chain) was sequenced in a study of OX40 agonist ivuxolimab in advanced cancers. Study-wide points: Clonal expansion was seen in CD4+ and CD8+ blood T cells by week 6 at 0.1 to 3.0 mg/kg.

Produced via immunoSEQ multiplex PCR; TCRdb's table is partial and in-frame only. This table has fewer than 35,000 clones, more than 80% appearing once. Trimming shortened V by 1 base and J by 3 bases, and 12 bases separated the two germline ends. This CDR3 comprises 15 residues. The V gene's germline CDR1 is MNHNY and CDR2 SVGAGI (reference sequence). Excluded were patients having autoimmune disease history or systemic immunosuppression. A note on this clone: The antigen is unknown.

Specimen: CD4+ or CD8+ T cells sorted from blood, collected in a trial of the OX40 agonist ivuxolimab. This sequence joins TRBV6-6 and TRBJ1-1; D unresolved. This TCR was sampled from an adult with an advanced solid tumor such as melanoma, head and neck, liver or kidney cancer. In DNA, the CDR3 is TGTGCCAGCAGTTACTTTGAGGTTGGGGACACTGAAGCTTTCTTT. It yields the protein CASSYFEVGDTEAFF.